This T cell receptor (beta chain) was identified during a study of cytomegalovirus exposure and HLA in healthy donors. General study points: In presence/absence analyses, roughly uniform sequencing depth across donors was assumed. Researchers reported from a later analysis that most CMV-associated TCR beta chains appeared HLA-restricted. Later genetic work tied a missense DCLRE1C variant to beta-chain V and J trimming.

The germline V gene encodes CDR1 MNHNS and CDR2 SASEGT. The CDR3 loop spans 13 amino acids. Trimming removed 7 bases at V and 1 base at J, with 11 bases between. Concerning this clone: No antigen is known for it. Other nucleotide sequences in the sample specify the same CDR3.

The PCR made use of 60 Vbeta and 13 Jbeta primers. Produced via immunoSEQ multiplex PCR; TCRdb's table is partial and in-frame only. The profile shows 150,000 to 200,000 clones, almost 85% of them singletons. Sequencing was done on a sample of PBMCs. The sequence was collected from a man aged 30 to 39 in good health and CMV-seronegative. This rearrangement joins TRBV6-1 to TRBJ2-7, with D perhaps matching TRBD1 (6 bases). This CDR3 is CASNGQFSYEQYF. In nucleotides, the CDR3 is TGTGCCAGCAATGGACAGTTTTCCTACGAGCAGTACTTC.